This entry describes one T cell receptor beta chain. The data originate from a study of blood T cell repertoires in COVID-19. Looking at the study overall: Samples of COVID-19 (acute and convalescent) were obtained from the United States, Italy and Spain.

This CDR3 has 14 amino acids. Trimming stripped 6 bases from V and 2 bases from J, with 14 bases between. In germline, CDR1 is MNHEY, CDR2 SMNVEV (reference sequence). Profiling relied on immunoSEQ multiplex PCR, and the TCRdb table lists in-frame clones only, not all of them. Of roughly 150,000 clones listed, roughly 90% were seen once; the top ten hold roughly 2.3%. This chain uses TRBV27 with TRBJ2-7; possible D gene TRBD1, 6 bases. Sequencing was carried out using peripheral blood. The sequence came from a man between 18 and 29 years old with acute or convalescent COVID-19. CDR3 nucleotides: TGTGCCAGCAGGACCCGGGACACAACCTACGAGCAGTACTTC. Translation gives CASRTRDTTYEQYF.